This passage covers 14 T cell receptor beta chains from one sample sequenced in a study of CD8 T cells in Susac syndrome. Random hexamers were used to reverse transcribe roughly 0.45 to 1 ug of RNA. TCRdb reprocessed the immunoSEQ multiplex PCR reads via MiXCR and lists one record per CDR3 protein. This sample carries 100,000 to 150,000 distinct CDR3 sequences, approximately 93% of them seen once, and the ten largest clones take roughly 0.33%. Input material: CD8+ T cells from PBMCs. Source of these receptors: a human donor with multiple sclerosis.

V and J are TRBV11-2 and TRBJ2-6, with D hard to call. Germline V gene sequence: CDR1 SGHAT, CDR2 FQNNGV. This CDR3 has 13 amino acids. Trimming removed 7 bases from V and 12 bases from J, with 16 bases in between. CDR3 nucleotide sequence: TGTGCCAGCACCCCGAGCGTCGAGACCGTCCTGACTTTC. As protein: CASTPSVETVLTF.

In DNA, the CDR3 is TGTGCCAGCAGTTTAACGGGAGGGCCGTACAATGAGCAGTTCTTC. Translated, it gives CASSLTGGPYNEQFF. V and J are TRBV27 and TRBJ2-1, with TRBD2 matching 8 bases. With V trimmed by 2 bases and J by 4 bases, 4 bases remained unmatched. CDR1 is MNHEY, CDR2 SMNVEV, per germline (reference sequence). The CDR3 covers 15 residues.

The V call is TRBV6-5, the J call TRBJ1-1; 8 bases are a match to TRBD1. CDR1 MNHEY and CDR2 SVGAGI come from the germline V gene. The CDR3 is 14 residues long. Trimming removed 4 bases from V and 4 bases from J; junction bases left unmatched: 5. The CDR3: CASSSSTGATEAFF. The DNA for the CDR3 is TGTGCCAGCAGTTCGTCGACAGGGGCCACTGAAGCTTTCTTT.

The CDR3: CASNHFGTGGPDTQYF. CDR3 sequence (DNA): TGTGCCAGCAACCACTTCGGGACAGGGGGCCCAGATACGCAGTATTTT. The chain employs TRBV6-6 and TRBJ2-3; 12 nucleotides agree with TRBD1. Trimming took 7 bases from V and 4 from J; bases not matched to a gene: 9. The germline V gene encodes CDR1 MNHNY and CDR2 SVGAGI (reference sequence). This CDR3 has 16 residues.

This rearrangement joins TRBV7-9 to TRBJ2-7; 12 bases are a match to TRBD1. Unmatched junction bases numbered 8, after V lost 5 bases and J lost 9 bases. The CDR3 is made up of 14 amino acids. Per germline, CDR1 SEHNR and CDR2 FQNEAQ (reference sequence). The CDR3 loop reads CASSPGTGGEGQYV. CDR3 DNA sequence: TGTGCCAGCAGCCCAGGGACAGGGGGCGAAGGGCAGTACGTC.

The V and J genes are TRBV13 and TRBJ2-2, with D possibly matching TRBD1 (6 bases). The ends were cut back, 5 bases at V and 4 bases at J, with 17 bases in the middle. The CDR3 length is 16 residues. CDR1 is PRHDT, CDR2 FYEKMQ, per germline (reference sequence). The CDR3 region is CASSEQGLPFTGELFF. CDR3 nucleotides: TGTGCCAGCAGCGAACAGGGTTTACCATTCACCGGGGAGCTGTTTTTT.

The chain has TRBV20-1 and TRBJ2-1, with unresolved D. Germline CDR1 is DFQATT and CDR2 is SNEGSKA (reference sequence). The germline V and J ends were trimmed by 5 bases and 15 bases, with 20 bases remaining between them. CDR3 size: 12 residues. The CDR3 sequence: CSARNLLAVAFF. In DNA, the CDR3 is TGCAGTGCTCGAAACCTCCTGGCGGTGGCGTTCTTC.

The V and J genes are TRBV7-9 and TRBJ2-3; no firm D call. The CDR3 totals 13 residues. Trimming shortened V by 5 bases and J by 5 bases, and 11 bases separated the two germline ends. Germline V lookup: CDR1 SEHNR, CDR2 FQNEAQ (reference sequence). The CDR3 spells CASSPRRLDTQYF. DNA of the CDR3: TGTGCCAGCAGCCCCCGCCGCTTAGATACGCAGTATTTT.

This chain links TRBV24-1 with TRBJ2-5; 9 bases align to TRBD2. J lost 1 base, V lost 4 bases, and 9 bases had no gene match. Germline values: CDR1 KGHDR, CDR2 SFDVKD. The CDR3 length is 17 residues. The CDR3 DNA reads TGTGCCACCAGTGAGGGGACTAGCAGGTTTCGCCAAGAGACCCAGTACTTC. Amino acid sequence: CATSEGTSRFRQETQYF.

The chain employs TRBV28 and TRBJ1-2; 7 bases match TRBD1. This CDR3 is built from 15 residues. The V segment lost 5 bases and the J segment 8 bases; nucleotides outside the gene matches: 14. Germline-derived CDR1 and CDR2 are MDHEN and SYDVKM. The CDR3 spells CASSPGTVNFWGYTF. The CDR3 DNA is TGTGCCAGCAGTCCCGGGACAGTTAACTTCTGGGGCTACACCTTC.

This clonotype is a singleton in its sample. This CDR3 is CASNHPGNEQFF. Written as DNA, the CDR3 is TGTGCCAGTAACCACCCGGGCAATGAGCAGTTCTTC. The rearrangement joins TRBV19 to TRBJ2-1; no reliable D call. V was clipped by 7 bases and J by 6 bases, with 10 bases between them. There are 12 residues in the CDR3. Germline loops: CDR1 LNHDA, CDR2 SQIVND (reference sequence). Drawing the rest from reference TRBV19 and TRBJ2-1, the complete variable domain is DGGITQSPKYLFRKEGQNVTLSCEQNLNHDAMYWYRQDPGQGLRLIYYSQIVNDFQKGDIAEGYSVSREKKESFPLTVTSAQKNPTAFYLCASNHPGNEQFFGPGTRLTVL.

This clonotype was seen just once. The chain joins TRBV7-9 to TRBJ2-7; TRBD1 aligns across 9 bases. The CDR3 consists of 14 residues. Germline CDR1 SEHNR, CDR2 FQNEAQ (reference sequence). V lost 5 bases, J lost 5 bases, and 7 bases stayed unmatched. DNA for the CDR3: TGTGCCAGCAGCCATCGGGACAGGGTAAACGAGCAGTACTTC. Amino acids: CASSHRDRVNEQYF. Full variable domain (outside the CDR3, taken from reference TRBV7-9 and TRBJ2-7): DTGVSQNPRHKITKRGQNVTFRCDPISEHNRLYWYRQTLGQGPEFLTYFQNEAQLEKSRLLSDRFSAERPKGSFSTLEIQRTEQGDSAMYLCASSHRDRVNEQYFGPGTRLTVT.

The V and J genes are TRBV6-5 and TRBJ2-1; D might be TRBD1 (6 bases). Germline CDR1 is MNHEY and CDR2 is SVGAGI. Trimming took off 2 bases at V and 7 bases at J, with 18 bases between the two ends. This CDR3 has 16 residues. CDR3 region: CASSYTHRGRGNEQFF. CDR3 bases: TGTGCCAGCAGTTACACCCACCGGGGAAGGGGGAATGAGCAGTTCTTC.

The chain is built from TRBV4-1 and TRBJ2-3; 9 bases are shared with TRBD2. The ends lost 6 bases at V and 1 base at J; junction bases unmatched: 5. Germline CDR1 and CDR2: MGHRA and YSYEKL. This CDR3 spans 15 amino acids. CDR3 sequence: CASSWEREGTDTQYF. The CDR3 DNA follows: TGCGCCAGCAGTTGGGAGCGGGAGGGCACAGATACGCAGTATTTT.